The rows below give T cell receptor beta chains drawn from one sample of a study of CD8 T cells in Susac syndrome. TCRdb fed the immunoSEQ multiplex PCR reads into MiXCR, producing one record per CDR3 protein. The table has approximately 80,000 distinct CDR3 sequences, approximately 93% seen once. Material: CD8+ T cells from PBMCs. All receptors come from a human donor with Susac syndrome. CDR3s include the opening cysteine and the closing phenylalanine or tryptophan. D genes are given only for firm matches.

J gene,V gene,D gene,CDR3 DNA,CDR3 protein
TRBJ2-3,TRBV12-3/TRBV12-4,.,TGTGCCAGCAGTTTATTCATTACAGGGACTTCAGATACGCAGTATTTT,CASSLFITGTSDTQYF
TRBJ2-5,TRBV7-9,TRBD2,TGTGCCAGCAGACTAAGCGGGAAAGAGACCCAGTACTTC,CASRLSGKETQYF
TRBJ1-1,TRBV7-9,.,TGTGCCAGCACCCAGGGGAACACTGAAGCTTTCTTT,CASTQGNTEAFF
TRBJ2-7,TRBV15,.,TGTGCCACCAGCGGACAGACCTACGAGCAGTACTTC,CATSGQTYEQYF
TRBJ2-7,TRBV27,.,TGTGCCAGCAGTCGATCGGTAGGGTACCACGAGCAGTACTTC,CASSRSVGYHEQYF
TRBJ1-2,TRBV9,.,TGTGCCAGCAGCCACGGGGTCTATGGCTACACCTTC,CASSHGVYGYTF
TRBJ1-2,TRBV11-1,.,TGTGCCAGCAGCAGGAGGGTGTCTCGAAGCAATGGCTACACCTTC,CASSRRVSRSNGYTF
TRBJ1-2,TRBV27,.,TGTGCCAGCAGTGGGGGACGGGACTATGGCTACACCTTC,CASSGGRDYGYTF
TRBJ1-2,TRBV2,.,TGTGCCAGCAGTGAGGGCATTTACCGAAAGACCTATGGCTACACCTTC,CASSEGIYRKTYGYTF
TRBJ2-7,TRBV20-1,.,TGCAGTGCTAGAGAGCGGCCCTCCTACGAGCAGTACTTC,CSARERPSYEQYF
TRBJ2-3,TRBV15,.,TGTGCCACCAGCAGAGATCAGGCAGATACGCAGTATTTT,CATSRDQADTQYF
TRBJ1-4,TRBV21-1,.,TGTGCCAGCAGCAACACGGCAGGGTTGAAACTGTTTTTT,CASSNTAGLKLFF